The count of the clone carrying this T cell receptor (beta chain) is one. Its antigen is not identified. This sample stems from a study of cytomegalovirus exposure and HLA in healthy donors. The PCR had 60 Vbeta and 13 Jbeta primers. Profiled with immunoSEQ multiplex PCR; TCRdb holds only in-frame clones, not every one. The sample has under 200,000 clones, nearly 80% seen once; the top ten hold approximately 6%. Likely unrecorded immune exposures existed in these nominally healthy donors. Notes on the study in general: Follow-up analysis seemed to connect common viral pathogens with several of the most significant clusters identified. TCR beta sequences numbering roughly 16,000 were associated with HLA alleles at 0.05 false discovery rate in a later analysis.

In germline, CDR1 is SGHRS, CDR2 YFSETQ. This CDR3 spans 16 amino acids. J gave up 3 bases and V 4 bases, and 9 bases lay outside the gene matches. Source material: PBMCs. The V call is TRBV5-1, the J call TRBJ2-1; TRBD2 aligns across 8 bases. The receptor's source is a woman in her twenties or thirties in good health and CMV-seropositive. For the CDR3, the DNA is TGCGCCAGCAGCCCGGGACTAGATGGCGGCTACAATGAGCAGTTCTTC. The encoded protein is CASSPGLDGGYNEQFF.